These 30 T cell receptor beta chains were sequenced from one sample in a study of blood T cell repertoires in COVID-19. Using immunoSEQ multiplex PCR, the repertoire was profiled, and TCRdb retains in-frame clones only, with some absent. Of roughly 40,000 clones detected, about nine tenths appear once; the ten largest clones hold roughly 6.1%. What was sequenced was peripheral blood. These receptors were collected from a human donor in a cohort sampled during active COVID-19.

V usage is TRBV6-1 and J usage is TRBJ1-6; D possibly corresponds to TRBD1 (6 bases). Looked up from germline, CDR1 is MNHNS and CDR2 is SASEGT. The ends were cut back, 3 bases at V and 9 bases at J, with 12 bases in the middle. The CDR3 is made up of 14 amino acids. CDR3 sequence reads: CASSDLRGSSPLHF. CDR3 coding DNA: TGTGCCAGCAGTGATCTCAGGGGAAGTTCACCCCTCCACTTT.

The chain couples TRBV9 to TRBJ2-1, with D tentatively TRBD2 (5 bases). Deletions cut 0 bases from V and 1 base from J, with 8 bases between. CDR1 is SGDLS and CDR2 is YYNGEE in the germline V gene. The CDR3 loop spans 15 amino acids. CDR3 sequence (DNA): TGTGCCAGCAGCGTAGGAGCGGTTTCCTACAATGAGCAGTTCTTC. This encodes CASSVGAVSYNEQFF. Combining the CDR3 with reference TRBV9 and TRBJ2-1 gives the whole variable domain DSGVTQTPKHLITATGQRVTLRCSPRSGDLSVYWYQQSLDQGLQFLIQYYNGEERAKGNILERFSAQQFPDLHSELNLSSLELGDSALYFCASSVGAVSYNEQFFGPGTRLTVL.

V usage is TRBV10-3 and J usage is TRBJ2-3, with TRBD1 identical over 8 bases. V shed 2 bases and J 4 bases; nucleotides not matched to a gene: 14. The germline V gene has CDR1 ENHRY and CDR2 SYGVKD. The CDR3 consists of 18 residues. CDR3 bases: TGTGCCATCAGTGAGCCGGGACAGGCAAGGCCATTCGCAGATACGCAGTATTTT. Its translation: CAISEPGQARPFADTQYF.

This clone was observed a handful of times. The CDR3: CASSYSRQSYEQYF. The CDR3 DNA reads TGTGCCAGCAGTTACTCGAGGCAAAGCTACGAGCAGTACTTC. This chain joins TRBV6-6 and TRBJ2-7; D remains unclear. The CDR3 sequence is 14 residues long. V was pared by 0 bases and J by 3 bases, with 9 bases between. Per germline, CDR1 MNHNY and CDR2 SVGAGI (reference sequence).

This chain joins TRBV27 and TRBJ2-2; 11 bases align to TRBD2. V shed 9 bases and J 7 bases; nucleotides not matched to a gene: 10. Germline V gives CDR1 MNHEY, CDR2 SMNVEV (reference sequence). The CDR3 runs 15 residues. The CDR3 region is CASRPGTSGLGELFF. CDR3 in DNA: TGTGCCAGTCGACCAGGGACTAGCGGTCTCGGGGAGCTGTTTTTT.

The chain joins TRBV28 to TRBJ2-7, with a possible D match to TRBD2 (6 bases). V lost 2 bases and J 7 bases, leaving 9 bases between the germline ends. There are 12 residues in the CDR3. Germline V gene sequence: CDR1 MDHEN, CDR2 SYDVKM. The CDR3 sequence is CASSLGAGEQYF. In nucleotides, the CDR3 is TGTGCCAGCAGTTTAGGGGCGGGGGAGCAGTACTTC.

This chain links TRBV6-5 with TRBJ1-5; TRBD1 is a possible D gene (5 bases). CDR3 size: 15 residues. Between the trimmed V and J ends, which lost 10 bases and 2 bases, there was a span of 18 bases. Germline-derived CDR1 and CDR2 are MNHEY and SVGAGI. The CDR3 DNA reads TGTGCCACACACCAAGGGGCAGTTGGCAATCAGCCCCAGCATTTT. Protein product: CATHQGAVGNQPQHF.

V is TRBV6-2 or TRBV6-3 and J is TRBJ2-7; TRBD2 matches at 9 bases. From germline, CDR1 is MNHEY and CDR2 SVGEGT. This CDR3 contains 16 residues. V shed 5 bases and J 2 bases; nucleotides not matched to a gene: 10. The CDR3 spells CASSTSGLARTYEQYF. The CDR3 bases are TGTGCCAGCAGTACCTCCGGACTAGCGAGGACCTACGAGCAGTACTTC.

The chain links TRBV6-5 to TRBJ1-2; 7 positions match TRBD1. Germline V gives CDR1 MNHEY, CDR2 SVGAGI. J lost 0 bases, V lost 0 bases, and 4 bases had no gene match. This CDR3 has 16 amino acids. The CDR3, as DNA: TGTGCCAGCAGTTACTCTTTGGGGACAGCTAACTATGGCTACACCTTC. This codes for CASSYSLGTANYGYTF.

The gene calls are TRBV7-8 and TRBJ2-5; 10 nucleotides align to TRBD2. From germline, CDR1 is SGHVS and CDR2 FQNEAQ. The CDR3 totals 16 residues. The V segment lost 5 bases and the J segment 5 bases; nucleotides outside the gene matches: 11. The CDR3 is CASSPGVAGGRETQYF. Written as DNA, the CDR3 is TGTGCCAGCAGCCCTGGAGTAGCGGGGGGTCGGGAGACCCAGTACTTC.

The chain has TRBV3-1 (or the pseudogene TRBV3-2) and TRBJ2-1; TRBD1 matches 8 bases. Per germline, CDR1 LGHDT and CDR2 YNNKEL (reference sequence). CDR3 length: 16 residues. V gave up 3 bases and J gave up 4 bases; unmatched junction bases: 8. In DNA, the CDR3 is TGTGCCAGCAGCCACCTGAGCCGGGACAGGTACAATGAGCAGTTCTTC. Translation: CASSHLSRDRYNEQFF.

The chain joins TRBV18 to TRBJ2-3; D unclear. This CDR3 has 12 amino acids. Germline V gives CDR1 KGHSH, CDR2 LQKENI. V lost 3 bases to trimming and J lost 5 bases, with 6 bases between them. CDR3 nucleotide sequence: TGTGCCAGCTCACCTACAAGAGATACGCAGTATTTT. It is translated as CASSPTRDTQYF.

This clone was detected only once. The J gene is TRBJ1-2, the V gene TRBV19; the D is unclear. The V gene's germline CDR1 is LNHDA and CDR2 SQIVND (reference sequence). Trimming removed 2 bases at V and 2 bases at J, with 12 bases between. There are 15 residues in the CDR3. The CDR3 coding sequence is TGTGCCAGTAGTATACGGGATACCGGGAACTATGGCTACACCTTC. As protein: CASSIRDTGNYGYTF.

The chain carries TRBV10-3 and TRBJ1-3; D unclear. The CDR3 has 13 amino acids. The V end was cut by 4 bases, the J end by 2 bases, with 6 bases between. Germline CDR1 reads ENHRY; CDR2 reads SYGVKD. The CDR3 loop reads CAISGQAGNTIYF. The DNA of the CDR3 is TGTGCCATCAGTGGGCAGGCTGGAAACACCATATATTTT.

This clone occurred once. This chain joins TRBV7-2 and TRBJ2-3, with 7 bases aligning to TRBD2. V trimming: 6 bases; J trimming: 2 bases; junction bases outside the gene matches: 8. The germline V gene encodes CDR1 SGHTA and CDR2 FQGNSA. This CDR3 comprises 15 residues. CDR3 region: CASRRSSGPTDTQYF. In nucleotides, the CDR3 is TGTGCCAGCAGAAGGTCTAGCGGCCCCACAGATACGCAGTATTTT.

The chain carries TRBV19 and TRBJ1-2, with D unresolved. The V end lost 1 base, the J end lost 4 bases, and 10 bases lay between the germline ends. The CDR3 runs to 14 residues. Germline loops: CDR1 LNHDA, CDR2 SQIVND (reference sequence). CDR3 coding DNA: TGTGCCAGTAGTATAGGCCAGACATTCTATGGCTACACCTTC. Translated: CASSIGQTFYGYTF.

The gene calls are TRBV6-5 and TRBJ2-4, with a weak D call TRBD1 (5 bases). Between the trimmed V and J ends, which lost 3 bases and 7 bases, there was a span of 19 bases. Germline-derived CDR1 and CDR2 are MNHEY and SVGAGI. The CDR3 length is 16 residues. Here the CDR3 DNA reads TGTGCCAGCAGTTATGAGAGTAGAGCAGGGTTCAACATTCAGTACTTC. It codes for CASSYESRAGFNIQYF.

The V call is TRBV28, the J call TRBJ2-1, with D perhaps TRBD2 (5 bases). This CDR3 has 11 amino acids. With 8 bases removed from V and 7 bases from J, the gap between germline ends came to 9 bases. Germline V CDR1 and CDR2: MDHEN, SYDVKM. This CDR3 is CASPSGNEQFF. In DNA form, the CDR3 reads TGTGCCAGCCCCTCGGGGAATGAGCAGTTCTTC.

This chain joins TRBV28 and TRBJ2-7; 9 nucleotides line up with TRBD2. The ends lost 7 bases at V and 3 bases at J; junction bases unmatched: 4. Germline loops: CDR1 MDHEN, CDR2 SYDVKM. The CDR3 has 13 amino acids. The DNA of the CDR3 is TGTGCCAGCACCCTGACTAGCGGCTACGAGCAGTACTTC. It specifies CASTLTSGYEQYF. The full variable domain, completed using reference TRBV28 and TRBJ2-7, is DVKVTQSSRYLVKRTGEKVFLECVQDMDHENMFWYRQDPGLGLRLIYFSYDVKMKEKGDIPEGYSVSREKKERFSLILESASTNQTSMYLCASTLTSGYEQYFGPGTRLTVT.

The chain couples TRBV10-3 to TRBJ1-6; TRBD1 matches at 8 bases. The germline V gene encodes CDR1 ENHRY and CDR2 SYGVKD. With V trimmed by 3 bases and J by 7 bases, 2 bases remained unmatched. The CDR3 has 14 amino acids. The CDR3: CAISDQGANSPLHF. In DNA, the CDR3 is TGTGCCATCAGTGACCAGGGGGCGAATTCACCCCTCCACTTT.

The chain links TRBV9 to TRBJ1-6; maybe TRBD1 (5 bases). The CDR3 contains 18 residues. V lost 1 base, J lost 5 bases, and 19 bases lay in between. Germline V gene lookup returns CDR1 SGDLS and CDR2 YYNGEE. CDR3 DNA: TGTGCCAGCAGCGTAAACCCCGCTCAGGGCGGGAATAATTCACCCCTCCACTTT. Its protein is CASSVNPAQGGNNSPLHF.

This sequence joins TRBV5-1 and TRBJ2-7, with D maybe TRBD2 (6 bases). Germline V gives CDR1 SGHRS, CDR2 YFSETQ. The CDR3 length is 13 residues. Trimming removed 0 bases at V and 4 bases at J, with 8 bases between. CDR3 DNA sequence: TGCGCCAGCAGCTTGGGCGGGATTTACGAGCAGTACTTC. It yields the protein CASSLGGIYEQYF.

V and J are TRBV19 and TRBJ1-1, with a possible D match to TRBD1 (5 bases). V dropped 0 bases and J dropped 7 bases, with 12 bases sitting between them. The CDR3 runs 14 residues. Germline V gene sequence: CDR1 LNHDA, CDR2 SQIVND (reference sequence). CDR3 nucleotide sequence: TGTGCCAGTAGTATAGATGGGGCGGGAGTTGAAGCTTTCTTT. It is translated as CASSIDGAGVEAFF.

The V and J genes are TRBV5-6 and TRBJ2-7, with 7 bases that match TRBD1. Germline V gene data show CDR1 as SGHDT and CDR2 as YYEEEE. This CDR3 is 15 amino acids long. The J segment lost 4 bases and the V segment lost 4 bases, leaving 11 bases of the junction unmatched. The CDR3 reads CASSRVSTGMYEQYF. The CDR3 DNA reads TGTGCCAGCAGCCGGGTATCGACAGGGATGTACGAGCAGTACTTC.

The V gene is TRBV5-6, the J gene TRBJ1-4; 8 bases match TRBD1. Germline-derived CDR1 and CDR2 are SGHDT and YYEEEE. This CDR3 has 16 residues. V gave up 0 bases and J gave up 7 bases; unmatched junction bases: 8. The DNA for the CDR3 is TGTGCCAGCAGCTTGGGACAGGGGCACCCTCGTGAAAAACTGTTTTTT. Its protein product is CASSLGQGHPREKLFF.

This clone was seen once. The V call is TRBV29-1, the J call TRBJ1-3; no clear D. The germline V gene encodes CDR1 SQVTM and CDR2 ANQGSEA. The CDR3 totals 15 residues. The germline V and J ends were trimmed by 1 base and 0 bases, with 10 bases remaining between them. In DNA, the CDR3 is TGCAGCGTTGAAGGAATACCGAGCTCTGGAAACACCATATATTTT. This codes for CSVEGIPSSGNTIYF.

The chain combines TRBV2 with TRBJ2-5, with D possibly TRBD1 on 6 matching bases. Germline CDR1 is SNHLY and CDR2 is FYNNEI. V was pared by 4 bases and J by 3 bases, with 9 bases between. The CDR3 consists of 13 residues. The CDR3 bases are TGTGCCAGCAGTGTAAACAGGGAAGAGACCCAGTACTTC. The encoded protein is CASSVNREETQYF.

The gene calls are TRBV7-2 and TRBJ2-7; 7 nucleotides agree with TRBD2. V trimming: 2 bases; J trimming: 3 bases; junction bases outside the gene matches: 13. CDR3 length: 17 amino acids. The germline V gene encodes CDR1 SGHTA and CDR2 FQGNSA. In DNA form, the CDR3 reads TGTGCCAGCAGCTTAAACCCCCCAGGACTAGTCCACTACGAGCAGTACTTC. This encodes CASSLNPPGLVHYEQYF.

The gene calls are TRBV3-1 (or the pseudogene TRBV3-2) and TRBJ2-7, with D perhaps matching TRBD1 (8 bases). CDR1 and CDR2 (germline): LGHDT, YNNKEL (reference sequence). V shed 3 bases and J shed 7 bases, with 19 bases lying between them. The CDR3 length is 15 residues. The CDR3 sequence is CASSQPGQGGGEQYF. The CDR3 DNA reads as TGTGCCAGCAGCCAGCCCGGACAGGGCGGGGGAGAGCAGTACTTC.

V usage is TRBV19 and J usage is TRBJ2-2, with D unresolved. Deletions cut 2 bases from V and 6 bases from J, with 16 bases between. Germline CDR1 LNHDA, CDR2 SQIVND (reference sequence). The CDR3 has 16 amino acids. For the CDR3, the DNA is TGTGCCAGTAGTATAAGCCCCTGGGCCGCCGCCGGGGAGCTGTTTTTT. Amino acid sequence: CASSISPWAAAGELFF.